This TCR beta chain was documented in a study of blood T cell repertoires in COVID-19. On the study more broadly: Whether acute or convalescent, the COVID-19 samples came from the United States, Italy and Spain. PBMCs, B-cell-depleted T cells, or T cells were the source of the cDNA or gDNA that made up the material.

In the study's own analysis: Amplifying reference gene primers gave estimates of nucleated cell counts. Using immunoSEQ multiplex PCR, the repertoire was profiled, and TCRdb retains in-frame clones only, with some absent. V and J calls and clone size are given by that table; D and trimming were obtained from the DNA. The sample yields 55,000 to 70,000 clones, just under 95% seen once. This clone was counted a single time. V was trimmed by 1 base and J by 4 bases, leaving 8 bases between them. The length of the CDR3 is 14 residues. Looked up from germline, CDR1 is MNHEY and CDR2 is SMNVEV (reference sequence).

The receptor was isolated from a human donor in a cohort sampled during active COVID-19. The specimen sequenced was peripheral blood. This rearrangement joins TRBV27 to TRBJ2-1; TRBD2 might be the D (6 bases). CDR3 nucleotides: TGTGCCAGCAGTTTATATAGCGGATACAATGAGCAGTTCTTC. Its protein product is CASSLYSGYNEQFF.